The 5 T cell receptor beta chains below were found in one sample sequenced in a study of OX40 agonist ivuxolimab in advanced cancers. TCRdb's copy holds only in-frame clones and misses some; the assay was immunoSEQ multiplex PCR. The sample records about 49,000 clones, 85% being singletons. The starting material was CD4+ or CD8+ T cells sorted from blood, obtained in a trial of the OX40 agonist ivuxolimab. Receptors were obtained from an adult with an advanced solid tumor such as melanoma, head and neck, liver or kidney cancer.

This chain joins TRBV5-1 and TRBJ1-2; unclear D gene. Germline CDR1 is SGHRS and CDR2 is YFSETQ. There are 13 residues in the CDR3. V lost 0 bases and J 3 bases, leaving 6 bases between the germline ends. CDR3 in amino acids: CASSLEIDYGYTF. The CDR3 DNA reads TGCGCCAGCAGCTTGGAAATTGACTATGGCTACACCTTC. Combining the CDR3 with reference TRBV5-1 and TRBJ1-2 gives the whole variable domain KAGVTQTPRYLIKTRGQQVTLSCSPISGHRSVSWYQQTPGQGLQFLFEYFSETQRNKGNFPGRFSGRQFSNSRSEMNVSTLELGDSALYLCASSLEIDYGYTFGSGTRLTVV.

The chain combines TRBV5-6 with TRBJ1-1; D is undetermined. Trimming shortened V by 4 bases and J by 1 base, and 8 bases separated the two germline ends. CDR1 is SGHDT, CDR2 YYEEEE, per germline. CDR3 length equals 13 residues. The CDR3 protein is CASSPLGNTEAFF. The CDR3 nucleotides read TGTGCCAGCAGCCCGCTCGGGAACACTGAAGCTTTCTTT.

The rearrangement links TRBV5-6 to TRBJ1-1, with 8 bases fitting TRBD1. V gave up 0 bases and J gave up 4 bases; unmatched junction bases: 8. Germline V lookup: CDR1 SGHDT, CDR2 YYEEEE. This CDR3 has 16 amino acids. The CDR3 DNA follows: TGTGCCAGCAGCTTGGCAGGGGGCTGGAAAGGCACTGAAGCTTTCTTT. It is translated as CASSLAGGWKGTEAFF.

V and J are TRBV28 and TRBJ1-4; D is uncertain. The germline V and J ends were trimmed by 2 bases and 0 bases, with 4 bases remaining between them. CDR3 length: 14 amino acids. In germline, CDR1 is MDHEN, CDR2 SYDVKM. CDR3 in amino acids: CASSLPATNEKLFF. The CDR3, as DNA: TGTGCCAGCAGTTTACCGGCAACTAATGAAAAACTGTTTTTT.

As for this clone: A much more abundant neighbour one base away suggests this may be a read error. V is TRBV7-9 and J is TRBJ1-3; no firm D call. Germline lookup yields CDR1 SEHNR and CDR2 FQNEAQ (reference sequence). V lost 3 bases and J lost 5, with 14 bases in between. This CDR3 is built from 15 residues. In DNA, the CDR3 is TGTGCCAGCAGCTTTTCGGGGAGGGCTAGAAACACCATATATTTT. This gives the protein CASSFSGRARNTIYF.